Each of the 26 T cell receptor beta chains below was sequenced from the same sample in a study of T cells in Graves' hyperthyroidism and ophthalmopathy. There were TCR beta CDR3 regions amplified from RNA transcripts. First-round RT-PCR with HTBI primers amplified the TCR CDR3 region. Each CDR3 protein gets one entry after TCRdb re-called the multiplex PCR reads with MiXCR. The sample lists a few hundred thousand distinct CDR3 sequences, around 17% seen once, with around 52% in the top ten. Sequenced: blood. These receptors were collected from a woman aged 45-59 years with Graves' hyperthyroidism.

This clonotype showed up just a few times. The chain joins TRBV7-8 to TRBJ2-7; D not certain. The V end lost 3 bases, the J end lost 2 bases, and 11 bases lay between the germline ends. The CDR3 consists of 14 residues. Germline lookup yields CDR1 SGHVS and CDR2 FQNEAQ. The CDR3 DNA sequence: TGTGCCAGCAGCTTGACTCCGAGCACCTACGAGCAGTACTTC. It yields the protein CASSLTPSTYEQYF.

Many counts were recorded for this clonotype. The rearrangement uses TRBV12-3 or TRBV12-4 and TRBJ2-3; 9 bases fit TRBD2. J was trimmed by 0 bases and V by 7 bases; bases with no gene match: 17. The length of the CDR3 is 19 residues. CDR3 loop: CASTPRWPSGNGSTDTQYF. The CDR3 DNA follows: TGTGCCAGCACGCCAAGATGGCCTAGCGGGAACGGGAGCACAGATACGCAGTATTTT.

This clonotype was seen many times. CDR3 in amino acids: CAKAPHGGLAGEKYNEQFF. The CDR3 DNA reads TGTGCCAAGGCTCCTCATGGGGGACTAGCGGGAGAGAAGTACAATGAGCAGTTCTTC. V and J are TRBV6-1 and TRBJ2-1; the match to TRBD2 covers 14 bases. The CDR3 is made up of 19 amino acids. Germline assignment: CDR1 MNHNS and CDR2 SASEGT. Trimming removed 10 bases from V and 4 bases from J; junction bases left unmatched: 18.

The CDR3 DNA is TGTGCCAGCAGCCAAGTAGGGTACACTGAAGCTTTCTTT. It is translated as CASSQVGYTEAFF. The chain employs TRBV3-1 and TRBJ1-1, with D uncertain. Germline V gene lookup returns CDR1 LGHDT and CDR2 YNNKEL (reference sequence). The CDR3 is 13 amino acids. V was shortened by 1 base and J by 3 bases, with 6 bases between the two germline ends.

The chain is built from TRBV9 and TRBJ2-7; 10 nucleotides align to TRBD2. The CDR3 is 15 amino acids. CDR1 is SGDLS, CDR2 YYNGEE, per germline. V dropped 0 bases and J dropped 7; count of bases not matched to a gene: 7. The CDR3 DNA is TGTGCCAGCAGCGTAGAAGCTAGCGGGAGCTATGAGCAGTACTTC. It yields the protein CASSVEASGSYEQYF.

This clonotype was seen only a few times. The V and J genes are TRBV28 and TRBJ2-3, with 12 bases fitting TRBD2. The germline CDR1 and CDR2 sequences are MDHEN and SYDVKM. This CDR3 is built from 19 residues. The ends lost 8 bases at V and 0 bases at J; junction bases unmatched: 15. The CDR3 nucleotides read TGTGCCAGCTCCCCCCTAGCGGGAGGGCCTTCAGCTAGCACAGATACGCAGTATTTT. It is translated as CASSPLAGGPSASTDTQYF.

This clonotype was observed a few times. This CDR3 reads CASSTDRQETQYF. The CDR3 DNA reads as TGCGCCAGCAGCACGGACAGACAAGAGACCCAGTACTTC. The chain is built from TRBV5-1 and TRBJ2-5; TRBD1 might be the D (6 bases). The CDR3 extends over 13 amino acids. The V gene's germline CDR1 is SGHRS and CDR2 YFSETQ. V was trimmed by 4 bases and J by 2 bases, leaving 9 bases between them.

This chain links TRBV27 with TRBJ2-3; 8 nucleotides align to TRBD1. This CDR3 region has 16 residues. The germline V gene has CDR1 MNHEY and CDR2 SMNVEV (reference sequence). J gave up 3 bases and V 3 bases, and 8 bases lay outside the gene matches. The CDR3 is CASSFGRGRVTDTQYF. In nucleotides, the CDR3 is TGTGCCAGCAGTTTTGGCAGGGGGCGCGTTACAGATACGCAGTATTTT.

The chain links TRBV12-3 or TRBV12-4 to TRBJ2-3; weak D call: TRBD2 (5 bases). The CDR3 is 14 amino acids. Trimming cost V 2 bases and J 6 bases, with 12 bases left between them. This CDR3 is CASSLSRSGDTQYF. CDR3 bases: TGTGCCAGCAGTTTAAGCCGTTCGGGGGATACGCAGTATTTT.

This clonotype was counted at least ten times. The chain is built from TRBV12-3 or TRBV12-4 and TRBJ2-5, with 8 bases fitting TRBD1. With 5 bases clipped from V and 1 base from J, the junction kept 9 bases outside the gene matches. This CDR3 comprises 16 residues. The CDR3 loop reads CASSHGQGGPQETQYF. The DNA of the CDR3 is TGTGCCAGCAGTCACGGACAGGGAGGCCCCCAAGAGACCCAGTACTTC.

This clonotype was observed many times. The rearrangement uses TRBV18 and TRBJ2-1, with TRBD2 identical over 11 bases. CDR1 KGHSH and CDR2 LQKENI come from the germline V gene. The CDR3 is 19 residues long. V was pared by 3 bases and J by 4 bases, with 14 bases of the junction left unmatched. For the CDR3, the DNA is TGTGCCAGCTCACCGGGCCGTGCCCTGGGACTAGCGGTTTACAATGAGCAGTTCTTC. Translated: CASSPGRALGLAVYNEQFF.

Written as DNA, the CDR3 is TGTGCCAGCAGCGCGATTGGGACTACCTACAATGAGCAGTTCTTC. Encoded protein: CASSAIGTTYNEQFF. The chain employs TRBV9 and TRBJ2-1; TRBD2 agrees at 7 bases. The CDR3 runs 15 residues. Germline-derived CDR1 and CDR2 are SGDLS and YYNGEE. The trim removed 3 bases at V and 2 bases at J, leaving 5 bases unmatched. Together with reference TRBV9 and TRBJ2-1, the CDR3 gives the full variable domain: DSGVTQTPKHLITATGQRVTLRCSPRSGDLSVYWYQQSLDQGLQFLIQYYNGEERAKGNILERFSAQQFPDLHSELNLSSLELGDSALYFCASSAIGTTYNEQFFGPGTRLTVL.

J is TRBJ1-4 and V is TRBV7-6; D remains ambiguous. Germline V gene lookup returns CDR1 SGHVS and CDR2 FNYEAQ. The CDR3 is made up of 15 amino acids. The V end was cut by 4 bases, the J end by 0 bases, with 9 bases between. The CDR3 DNA reads as TGTGCCAGCAGCTCGGACTACTCAACTAATGAAAAACTGTTTTTT. This translates into CASSSDYSTNEKLFF.

In this sample, this clonotype turned up a few times. This chain links TRBV6-2 or TRBV6-3 with TRBJ1-5; D is perhaps TRBD1 (6 bases). The CDR3 loop spans 13 amino acids. Trimming cost V 10 bases and J 0 bases, with 10 bases left between them. Germline-derived CDR1 and CDR2 are MNHEY and SVGEGT. CDR3 coding DNA: TGTGCCACAGGACAGATTAGCAATCAGCCCCAGCATTTT. Its protein is CATGQISNQPQHF.

This clonotype was counted many times. The V gene is TRBV6-1, the J gene TRBJ2-7; D not resolved. The CDR3 has 12 amino acids. V was clipped by 6 bases and J by 3 bases, with 9 bases between them. Germline V CDR1 and CDR2: MNHNS, SASEGT. CDR3 protein: CASRHTDYEQYF. The DNA for the CDR3 is TGTGCCAGCAGACATACGGACTACGAGCAGTACTTC.

At least ten counts were recorded for this clonotype. V and J are TRBV29-1 and TRBJ2-7; TRBD2 matches at 7 bases. V gave up 4 bases and J gave up 2 bases; unmatched junction bases: 5. Germline V gene lookup returns CDR1 SQVTM and CDR2 ANQGSEA. The CDR3 is 13 residues long. Written as DNA, the CDR3 is TGCAGCGTTGGTGGGAGGGCTACCTACGAGCAGTACTTC. This sequence encodes CSVGGRATYEQYF.

For this clonotype: A much bigger clone sits one base away, suggesting this may be a read error. The gene calls are TRBV24-1 and TRBJ1-1; D call uncertain. Deletions cut 6 bases from V and 9 bases from J, with 16 bases between. The CDR3 is 13 residues long. CDR1 is KGHDR and CDR2 is SFDVKD in the germline V gene. The CDR3 region is CATSRRTGTKAFF. For the CDR3, the DNA is TGTGCCACCAGTCGGCGGACTGGAACTAAAGCTTTCTTT.

This clonotype has ten or more counts. This chain's CDR3 is CASSHRRTSGTDTQYF. The CDR3 DNA reads as TGTGCCAGCAGCCATCGGCGGACTAGCGGAACAGATACGCAGTATTTT. This chain joins TRBV4-2 and TRBJ2-3; TRBD2 matches at 10 bases. V was pared by 3 bases and J by 3 bases, with 6 bases of the junction left unmatched. The CDR3 totals 16 residues. Germline loops: CDR1 LGHNA, CDR2 YNFKEQ.

This clonotype was detected ten times or more. J is TRBJ2-1 and V is TRBV6-1; 7 bases are a match to TRBD2. This CDR3 has 15 amino acids. Germline-derived CDR1 and CDR2 are MNHNS and SASEGT. The CDR3 sequence is CAFFLRGSSYNEQFF. In DNA, the CDR3 is TGTGCATTTTTTCTGCGGGGGAGCTCCTACAATGAGCAGTTCTTC.

This rearrangement joins TRBV6-2 or TRBV6-3 to TRBJ2-7; the D gene is possibly TRBD2 (6 bases). V was trimmed by 2 bases and J by 6 bases, leaving 11 bases between them. The CDR3 has 13 residues. Per germline, CDR1 MNHEY and CDR2 SVGEGT. In nucleotides, the CDR3 is TGTGCCAGCAGTTACCGGGGGTACGGCGAGCAGTACTTC. This encodes CASSYRGYGEQYF.

The chain is built from TRBV5-1 and TRBJ2-5; 7 nucleotides align to TRBD2. Germline V gene sequence: CDR1 SGHRS, CDR2 YFSETQ. V lost 0 bases and J lost 7; bases outside the gene matches: 6. The CDR3 spans 14 residues. CDR3 nucleotides: TGCGCCAGCAGCTTGGAATCAACGGGGGGGACCCAGTACTTC. Encoded protein: CASSLESTGGTQYF.

This clonotype has just one count. The genes are TRBV7-2 and TRBJ2-3; 10 bases fit TRBD2. The length of the CDR3 is 18 residues. Germline V lookup: CDR1 SGHTA, CDR2 FQGNSA. V trimming: 5 bases; J trimming: 2 bases; junction bases outside the gene matches: 13. The CDR3 DNA follows: TGTGCCAGCAGCCTACCACCTCAAGCGGGAGGGCCCACAGATACGCAGTATTTT. Its translation is CASSLPPQAGGPTDTQYF.

This clonotype was detected many times. This chain uses TRBV18 with TRBJ2-1, with 8 bases that match TRBD2. This CDR3 contains 16 residues. Trimming took 1 base from V and 9 from J; bases not matched to a gene: 11. CDR1 and CDR2 from the germline V gene are KGHSH and LQKENI. The CDR3 bases are TGTGCCAGCTCACCACTGGGCCAGGACGGGAGGGGTGAGCAGTTCTTC. It codes for CASSPLGQDGRGEQFF.

The sample holds many counts of this clonotype. The chain combines TRBV20-1 with TRBJ2-3; no clear D. Trimming pared 1 base from V and 2 bases from J, leaving 13 bases between. CDR1 and CDR2 from the germline V gene are DFQATT and SNEGSKA (reference sequence). This CDR3 comprises 15 residues. CDR3 sequence: CSARGQGQSTDTQYF. CDR3 sequence (DNA): TGCAGTGCTAGAGGGCAAGGGCAGTCCACAGATACGCAGTATTTT.

This clonotype showed up many times. This sequence joins TRBV2 and TRBJ1-2, with 8 bases lining up with TRBD1. Germline trimming cut 2 bases from V and 4 bases from J; bases unmatched to any gene: 12. Germline V CDR1 and CDR2: SNHLY, FYNNEI. The CDR3 has 17 residues. The CDR3 here is CASSETKVVQGAYGYTF. CDR3 DNA sequence: TGTGCCAGCAGTGAAACGAAGGTTGTTCAGGGGGCCTATGGCTACACCTTC. Full variable domain (outside the CDR3, taken from reference TRBV2 and TRBJ1-2): EPEVTQTPSHQVTQMGQEVILRCVPISNHLYFYWYRQILGQKVEFLVSFYNNEISEKSEIFDDQFSVERPDGSNFTLKIRSTKLEDSAMYFCASSETKVVQGAYGYTFGSGTRLTVV.

The rearrangement links TRBV5-1 to TRBJ2-1; TRBD1 matches at 8 bases. The germline CDR1 and CDR2 sequences are SGHRS and YFSETQ. V lost 4 bases to trimming and J lost 6 bases; unmatched junction nucleotides: 12. The CDR3 length is 16 residues. CDR3 coding DNA: TGCGCCAGCAGCCCGGTATCGGACAGGGCAGGCAATGAGCAGTTCTTC. The encoded protein is CASSPVSDRAGNEQFF.